This TCR beta chain originates from a study of Ad26.COV2.S vaccination and SARS-CoV-2 variants. General study points: The TCR-based breadth and depth measures might underestimate overall T cell responses. Non-spike TCR breadth was similar in vaccine and placebo recipients.

Only a few counts were recorded for this clone. The antigen remains undetermined. Clones were sequenced by immunoSEQ multiplex PCR, and TCRdb holds only the in-frame ones, with some missing. The sample shows roughly 700,000 clones, 80% to 90% of them seen only once. The treatment is: approximately 18 received Ad26.COV2.S at low or high dose, single or two shots; 5 received placebo; per-sample allocation not given. Samples were taken on day 63 after the first vaccine or placebo injection. The clonotype originates from a person between 18 and 65 years old who received the Ad26.COV2.S COVID-19 vaccine or a placebo. The material was peripheral blood, obtained in a trial of Ad26.COV2.S vaccine versus placebo.

The CDR3 sequence is CASSSRTGGSPDTEAFF. The CDR3 DNA reads as TGCGCCAGCAGCTCAAGAACAGGGGGATCGCCGGACACTGAAGCTTTCTTT. The chain employs TRBV5-1 and TRBJ1-1; the match to TRBD1 covers 8 bases. J was trimmed by 3 bases and V by 3 bases; bases with no gene match: 13. Germline CDR1 SGHRS, CDR2 YFSETQ. This CDR3 region has 17 residues.